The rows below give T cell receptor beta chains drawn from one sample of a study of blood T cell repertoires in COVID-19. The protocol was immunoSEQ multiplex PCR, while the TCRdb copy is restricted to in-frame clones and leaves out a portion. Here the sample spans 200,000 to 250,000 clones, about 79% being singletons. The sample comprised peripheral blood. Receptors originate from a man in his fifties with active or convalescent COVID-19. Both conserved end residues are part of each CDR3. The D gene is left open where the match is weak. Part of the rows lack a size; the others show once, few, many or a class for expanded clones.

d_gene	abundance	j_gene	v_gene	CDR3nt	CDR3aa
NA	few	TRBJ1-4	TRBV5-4	TGTGCCAGCAGCTTGTGGGCAGCCGGTGAAAAACTGTTTTTT	CASSLWAAGEKLFF
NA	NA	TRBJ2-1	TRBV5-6	TGTGCCAGCAGCTTGTGGCTACGACACAACTCCTACAATGAGCAGTTCTTC	CASSLWLRHNSYNEQFF
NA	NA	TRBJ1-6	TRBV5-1	TGCGCCAGCAGCTTGGATAGGAGTTCACCCCTCCACTTT	CASSLDRSSPLHF
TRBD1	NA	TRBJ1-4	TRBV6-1	TGTGCCAGCAGTGAAGGGTCCTACAGGGGTGGAAAACTGTTTTTT	CASSEGSYRGGKLFF
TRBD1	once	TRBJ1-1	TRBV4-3	TGCGCCAGCAGGCGACAGGGGAACACTGAAGCTTTCTTT	CASRRQGNTEAFF
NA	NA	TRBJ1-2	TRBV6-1	TGTGCCAGCAGTGACCTACCGGGTCCACTAAACTATGGCTACACCTTC	CASSDLPGPLNYGYTF
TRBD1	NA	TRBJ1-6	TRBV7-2	TGTGCCAGCAGCTTAGGTGATTGGGGACAGGCAAATTCACCCCTCCACTTT	CASSLGDWGQANSPLHF
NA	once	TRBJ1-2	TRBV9	TGTGCCAGCAGCGTAGCTACGGCTAACTATGGCTACACCTTC	CASSVATANYGYTF
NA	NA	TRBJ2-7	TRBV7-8	TGTGCCAGTTCGCCTCTAGCGAGCCGATTAAAGCAGTACTTC	CASSPLASRLKQYF
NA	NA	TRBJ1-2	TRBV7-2	TGTGCCAGCAGCTTATCGGCTGAAGGGGCGAGCTACACCTTC	CASSLSAEGASYTF
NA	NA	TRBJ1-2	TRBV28	TGTGCCAGCAGTTTTGCCAGGGAAGACTATGGCTACACCTTC	CASSFAREDYGYTF
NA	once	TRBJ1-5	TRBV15	TGTGCCACCAGCCACTTGGGAGGCAGCAATCAGCCCCAGCATTTT	CATSHLGGSNQPQHF
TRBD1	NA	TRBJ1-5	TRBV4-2	TGTGCCAGCAGCCAAGGTCCATTATGGACAGGGAGTCTTAGCAATCAGCCCCAGCATTTT	CASSQGPLWTGSLSNQPQHF
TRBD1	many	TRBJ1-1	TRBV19	TGTGCCAGTAGTGATTGGGACAGGGGGCGAACTGAAGCTTTCTTT	CASSDWDRGRTEAFF
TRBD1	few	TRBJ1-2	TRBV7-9	TGTGCCAGCAGCCTAGACAGGGGACGCTATGGCTACACCTTC	CASSLDRGRYGYTF
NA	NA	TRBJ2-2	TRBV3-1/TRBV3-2	TGTGCCAGCAGCCTCTCCTCTCCAGGGGCCGGGGAGCTGTTTTTT	CASSLSSPGAGELFF
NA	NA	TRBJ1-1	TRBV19	TGTGCCAGTAGTATTGGCAGGACCAGGGACACTGAAGCTTTCTTT	CASSIGRTRDTEAFF
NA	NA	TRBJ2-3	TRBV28	TGTGCCAGCAGTTTAACGGGGGTTGGGGCAGATACGCAGTATTTT	CASSLTGVGADTQYF
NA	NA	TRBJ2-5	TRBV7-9	TGTGCCAGCAGCCGTGCGGAGACCCAGTACTTC	CASSRAETQYF
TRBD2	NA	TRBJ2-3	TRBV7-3	TGTGCCAGCAGCTCGAATAGCGGGGGGGCCGGAGATACGCAGTATTTT	CASSSNSGGAGDTQYF
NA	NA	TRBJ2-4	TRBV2	TGTGCCAGCAGCTATGGAGAAATTCAGTACTTC	CASSYGEIQYF
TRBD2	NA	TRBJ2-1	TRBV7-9	TGTGCCAGCAGCTTAGCTAGTAGCGGGATCGTCGAGCAGTTCTTC	CASSLASSGIVEQFF
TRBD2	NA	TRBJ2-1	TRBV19	TGTGCCAGTATGGTCGGGGGGAGCTCCTACAATGAGCAGTTCTTC	CASMVGGSSYNEQFF
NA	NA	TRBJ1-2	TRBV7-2	TGTGCCAGCAGCTTAGGACAGCCCTATGGCTACACCTTC	CASSLGQPYGYTF
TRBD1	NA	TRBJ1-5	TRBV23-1	TGCGCCAGCAGTCAATCTTCCAGGGGGTCCAAGGGGATGGTAAGCAATCAGCCCCAGCATTTT	CASSQSSRGSKGMVSNQPQHF
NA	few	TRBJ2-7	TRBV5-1	TGCGCCAGCAGCTTGGGGGACTCCTCCTACGAGCAGTACTTC	CASSLGDSSYEQYF
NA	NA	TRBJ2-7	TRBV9	TGTGCCAGCAGCGTGGGACTCGGGGTACTCTACGAGCAGTACTTC	CASSVGLGVLYEQYF
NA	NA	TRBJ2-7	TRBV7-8	TGTGCCAGCAGCTTACCGGGATCCTCCTACGAGCAGTACTTC	CASSLPGSSYEQYF
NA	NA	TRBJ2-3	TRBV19	TGTGCCAGTATGGAGGGGCGGGGGCGCACAGATACGCAGTATTTT	CASMEGRGRTDTQYF
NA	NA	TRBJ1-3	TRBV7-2	TGTGCCAGCAGCTTAGGGGGAGCTGGAAACACCATATATTTT	CASSLGGAGNTIYF
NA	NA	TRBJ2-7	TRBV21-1	TGTGCCAGCAGCAAGAACGGCGAGCAGTACTTC	CASSKNGEQYF